What follows are 14 T cell receptor beta chains derived from one specimen sequenced in a study of T cell changes during pregnancy in multiple sclerosis (dated by TCRdb to the late 2010s). The protocol used for the library was the immunoSEQ multiplex PCR assay. The source is immuneACCESS, and TCRdb retained only in-frame sequences with V and J called. Part of the clones is not carried over; for the studies checked, unresolved V genes explain less than half of this, and the remainder is unexplained. Within this sample are approximately 41,000 clones, with 94% of them counted one time only. Together, the top ten hold about 0.39% of the sample. The input for sequencing was CD4+ T cells from peripheral blood mononuclear cells, taken in the second trimester of pregnancy. These receptor sequences come from a female donor with multiple sclerosis, enrolled in a pregnancy study.

This clone has just a few counts. The V call is TRBV6-1, the J call TRBJ2-4; D gene unclear. The CDR3 has 12 amino acids. Germline V gene lookup returns CDR1 MNHNS and CDR2 SASEGT. V lost 10 bases and J 0 bases, leaving 7 bases between the germline ends. CDR3 in amino acids: CATQLAKNIQYF. CDR3 nucleotides: TGTGCCACCCAACTAGCCAAAAACATTCAGTACTTC.

The V gene is TRBV6-1, the J gene TRBJ2-5; tentatively, D is TRBD1 (6 bases). The CDR3 is made up of 15 amino acids. Germline V CDR1 and CDR2: MNHNS, SASEGT. V lost 0 bases and J 4 bases, leaving 12 bases between the germline ends. As DNA, the CDR3 is TGTGCCAGCAGTGAAGCGGGGGCCCCAGTAGAGACCCAGTACTTC. This codes for CASSEAGAPVETQYF.

The gene calls are TRBV7-2 and TRBJ2-3; 8 bases are a match to TRBD1. Germline values: CDR1 SGHTA, CDR2 FQGNSA. Unmatched junction bases numbered 4, after V lost 3 bases and J lost 5 bases. The CDR3 runs 14 residues. The CDR3, as DNA: TGTGCCAGCAGCTTGGCAGGGGGCAGAGATACGCAGTATTTT. This codes for CASSLAGGRDTQYF.

The J gene is TRBJ1-2, the V gene TRBV7-3, with TRBD1 matching 11 bases. CDR1 SGHTA and CDR2 FQGTGA come from the germline V gene. The ends lost 3 bases at V and 4 bases at J; junction bases unmatched: 4. The CDR3 spans 15 residues. As DNA, the CDR3 is TGTGCCAGCAGCTTGGGACAGGGGGTTGTCTATGGCTACACCTTC. It translates to CASSLGQGVVYGYTF.

The chain links TRBV11-2 to TRBJ2-1; maybe TRBD1 (6 bases). The CDR3 runs 14 residues. Germline CDR1 and CDR2: SGHAT and FQNNGV. V lost 5 bases, J lost 5 bases, and 13 bases lay in between. For the CDR3, the DNA is TGTGCCAGCAGCCCCGGGACAACTAACAATGAGCAGTTCTTC. This gives the protein CASSPGTTNNEQFF.

This rearrangement joins TRBV11-2 to TRBJ2-7, with 8 bases identical to TRBD1. This CDR3 has 16 residues. The germline V gene has CDR1 SGHAT and CDR2 FQNNGV. Trimming removed 3 bases from V and 4 bases from J; junction bases left unmatched: 11. The CDR3 is CASSLDDRGRRYEQYF. The CDR3 DNA follows: TGTGCCAGCAGCTTGGATGACAGGGGAAGAAGGTACGAGCAGTACTTC.

The chain carries TRBV19 and TRBJ2-6; 7 nucleotides align to TRBD1. Unmatched junction bases numbered 7, after V lost 1 base and J lost 1 base. The CDR3 has 18 residues. From germline, CDR1 is LNHDA and CDR2 SQIVND (reference sequence). The CDR3: CASSIGPGQPSGANVLTF. The CDR3 nucleotides read TGTGCCAGTAGTATAGGACCGGGACAGCCGTCTGGGGCCAACGTCCTGACTTTC. The entire variable domain, with the rest obtained from reference TRBV19 and TRBJ2-6, is as follows: DGGITQSPKYLFRKEGQNVTLSCEQNLNHDAMYWYRQDPGQGLRLIYYSQIVNDFQKGDIAEGYSVSREKKESFPLTVTSAQKNPTAFYLCASSIGPGQPSGANVLTFGAGSRLTVL.

The chain recombines TRBV4-2 with TRBJ1-3; 7 nucleotides match TRBD1. Germline CDR1 is LGHNA and CDR2 is YNFKEQ. Losses at the gene ends were 4 bases for V and 3 bases for J; bases not matched to a gene: 3. This CDR3 has 14 amino acids. CDR3 sequence (DNA): TGTGCCAGCAGCCGCGACAGGGATGGAAACACCATATATTTT. It specifies CASSRDRDGNTIYF.

This clone has just a few counts. Written as DNA, the CDR3 is TGTGCCAGCAGCGTATTGGGGCACAACACTGAAGCTTTCTTT. It specifies CASSVLGHNTEAFF. The chain uses TRBV9 and TRBJ1-1, with D maybe TRBD1 (5 bases). Germline V CDR1 and CDR2: SGDLS, YYNGEE. The CDR3 contains 14 residues. Trimming removed 1 base from V and 2 bases from J, with 9 bases in between.

The J gene is TRBJ2-2, the V gene TRBV28; maybe TRBD2 (5 bases). The ends were cut back, 2 bases at V and 6 bases at J, with 13 bases in the middle. Germline-derived CDR1 and CDR2 are MDHEN and SYDVKM. The CDR3 runs 15 residues. The CDR3 nucleotides are TGTGCCAGCAGTTTAAGCGACTACCGGGCCGGGGAGCTGTTTTTT. Residues: CASSLSDYRAGELFF.

The CDR3 coding sequence is TGTGCCAGCAGCATTCAGCGGGGGGGTATCTACAATGAGCAGTTCTTC. Its translation: CASSIQRGGIYNEQFF. This chain links TRBV4-2 with TRBJ2-1; 10 nucleotides line up with TRBD2. V lost 5 bases to trimming and J lost 3 bases; unmatched junction nucleotides: 7. Germline lookup yields CDR1 LGHNA and CDR2 YNFKEQ. CDR3 size: 16 residues.

This clone was found once. J is TRBJ1-3 and V is TRBV7-2; D gene ambiguous. Germline CDR1 is SGHTA and CDR2 is FQGNSA. This CDR3 contains 15 residues. V shed 1 base and J shed 0 bases, with 7 bases lying between them. The CDR3 coding sequence is TGTGCCAGCAGCTTAGAAGGGAGCTCTGGAAACACCATATATTTT. This gives the protein CASSLEGSSGNTIYF.

In its sample, this clone was seen once. This sequence joins TRBV19 and TRBJ1-2; no reliable D call. The CDR3 sequence is 14 residues long. V lost 3 bases to trimming and J lost 8 bases, with 16 bases between them. Germline V gene lookup returns CDR1 LNHDA and CDR2 SQIVND (reference sequence). CDR3 sequence: CASSMTRTGGGYTF. The CDR3 bases are TGTGCCAGTAGTATGACTAGGACGGGAGGCGGCTACACCTTC. Full variable domain (rest looked up from reference TRBV19 and TRBJ1-2): DGGITQSPKYLFRKEGQNVTLSCEQNLNHDAMYWYRQDPGQGLRLIYYSQIVNDFQKGDIAEGYSVSREKKESFPLTVTSAQKNPTAFYLCASSMTRTGGGYTFGSGTRLTVV.

The rearrangement joins TRBV5-1 to TRBJ2-1; 8 bases are shared with TRBD2. This CDR3 is 14 amino acids long. V shed 4 bases, J shed 2 bases, and the junction held 2 bases outside the gene matches. Germline V gives CDR1 SGHRS, CDR2 YFSETQ. CDR3 nucleotide sequence: TGCGCCAGCAGCGGGACTAGAGCCTACAATGAGCAGTTCTTC. Residues: CASSGTRAYNEQFF.